This is a list of T cell receptor beta chains from one sample in a study of T cells in Graves' hyperthyroidism and ophthalmopathy. TCRdb itself ran the multiplex PCR reads through MiXCR, one entry per CDR3 protein. The sample includes roughly 330,000 distinct CDR3 sequences, 16% seen only once; the top ten take around a third. The specimen sequenced was blood. Receptor source: a young man with Graves' hyperthyroidism. CDR3s include the opening cysteine and the closing phenylalanine or tryptophan. The D gene is left open where the match is weak. The listing skips clone size in some rows; elsewhere it reads once, few, many or a size class.

NA,TRBJ1-5,TRBV2,few,TGTGCCAGCAGTGAGTTTCTTTCTCAAGTAGGTCAGCCCCAGCATTTT,CASSEFLSQVGQPQHF
TRBD1,TRBJ1-1,TRBV6-1,few,TGTGCCAGCAGTGAATCCGGATCAGGGGGCACTGAAGCTTTCTTT,CASSESGSGGTEAFF
NA,TRBJ2-7,TRBV29-1,NA,TGCAGCGCCTCTGGACGGGACTACGAGCAGTACTTC,CSASGRDYEQYF
NA,TRBJ2-3,TRBV12-3/TRBV12-4,few,TGTGCCAGCAGTTTAGCCCGAGGACTTAGCACAGATACGCAGTATTTT,CASSLARGLSTDTQYF
TRBD1,TRBJ2-1,TRBV20-1,many,TGCAGCGCAGGGGACCCGGGACAGGGGGTTGGTGAGCAGTTCTTC,CSAGDPGQGVGEQFF
NA,TRBJ2-3,TRBV20-1,many,TGCAGTGCTAGCCCCAATACAGATACGCAGTATTTT,CSASPNTDTQYF
NA,TRBJ1-5,TRBV5-4,NA,TGTGCCAGCAGCTACCAGGGGAGCGGGCTCCAGCATTTT,CASSYQGSGLQHF
NA,TRBJ1-1,TRBV29-1,NA,TGCAGCGTTGACGTCCGGGTGAACACTGAAGCTTTCTTT,CSVDVRVNTEAFF
NA,TRBJ1-1,TRBV28,many,TGTGCCAGCAGTTCGGGCTCAAGAGCTGAAGCTTTCTTT,CASSSGSRAEAFF
TRBD2,TRBJ2-5,TRBV28,NA,TGTGCCAGCAGTTTGCCACTAGCGGGAGGACGACAAGAGACCCAGTACTTC,CASSLPLAGGRQETQYF
NA,TRBJ1-1,TRBV28,many,TGTGCCAGCAGTTTTAGAAATTTGAACACTGAAGCTTTCTTT,CASSFRNLNTEAFF
NA,TRBJ2-2,TRBV3-1,many,TGTGCCAGCAGCCCCCGTCCAGGTGGGGAGCTGTTTTTT,CASSPRPGGELFF
NA,TRBJ2-1,TRBV9,NA,TGTGCCAGCAGCGCCCCCGTGGGAGACGAATACAATGAGCAGTTCTTC,CASSAPVGDEYNEQFF
NA,TRBJ1-1,TRBV30,NA,TGTGCCCACCCCACAGGCCCGCGGCATCAGGGAGGAAACACTGAAGCTTTCTTT,CAHPTGPRHQGGNTEAFF
NA,TRBJ2-7,TRBV28,many,TGTGCCAGCAGGCAGGTCCCTCCGGGGTACGAGCAGTACTTC,CASRQVPPGYEQYF
NA,TRBJ1-2,TRBV20-1,NA,TGCAGTGCCCCGGAGCGTGGATGGGGCTACACCTTC,CSAPERGWGYTF
TRBD1,TRBJ1-2,TRBV6-1,many,TGTGCCAGCAGCTCACAGGGGTTTGACGGCTACACCTTC,CASSSQGFDGYTF
NA,TRBJ2-7,TRBV5-1,many,TGCGCCAGCAGCTCGACGGGGGAGCAGTACTTC,CASSSTGEQYF
TRBD2,TRBJ2-7,TRBV15,NA,TGTGCCACCAGCAATCTCTGGACTAGCGGAAGCTACGAGCAGTACTTC,CATSNLWTSGSYEQYF
NA,TRBJ2-5,TRBV7-9,few,TGTGCCAGCAGCTTAGCCTCTACGAGCGGAGTACTTCAAGAGACCCAGTACTTC,CASSLASTSGVLQETQYF
NA,TRBJ1-5,TRBV20-1,many,TGCAGTGCTAGAGATAGACCCCGATGGGGCAATCAGCCCCAGCATTTT,CSARDRPRWGNQPQHF
NA,TRBJ1-1,TRBV6-1,many,TGTGCCAGCAGGAGGTTATTGAACACTGAAGCTTTCTTT,CASRRLLNTEAFF
TRBD2,TRBJ2-1,TRBV20-1,NA,TGCAGTGCTAGAGGGACTAGCGGGAGATTGAACAATGAGCAGTTCTTC,CSARGTSGRLNNEQFF
NA,TRBJ2-1,TRBV2,many,TGTGCCGACTTCCTTGGGAATGAGCAGTTCTTC,CADFLGNEQFF
NA,TRBJ2-7,TRBV4-1,few,TGCGCCAGCAGCCAATCCCTACCCCCCCCCTACGAGCAGTACTTC,CASSQSLPPPYEQYF
NA,TRBJ2-2,TRBV20-1,few,TGCAGTGCTAGAGATCAGCGTAACACCGGGGAGCTGTTTTTT,CSARDQRNTGELFF
NA,TRBJ2-7,TRBV5-1,once,TGTGCCAGCAGCTTAGGCTGGGGGAAGGAGCGGTACTTC,CASSLGWGKERYF
NA,TRBJ2-1,TRBV5-1,NA,TGCGCCAGCAGCTTGGGGGCCCCCTACAATGAGCAGTTCTTC,CASSLGAPYNEQFF
NA,TRBJ1-2,TRBV6-1,many,TGTGCCAGCAGTTCCGGGGCCAGGGGATATGGCTACACCTTC,CASSSGARGYGYTF
TRBD1,TRBJ2-2,TRBV14,NA,TGTGCCAGCAGCCAGCACGACAGGGGGCTATCGTACGGGGAGCTGTTTTTT,CASSQHDRGLSYGELFF
TRBD1,TRBJ2-4,TRBV5-6,NA,TGTGCCAGCAGCTTCGCCGGGACAGGGGGCATGAAAAACATTCAGTACTTC,CASSFAGTGGMKNIQYF
NA,TRBJ1-6,TRBV12-3/TRBV12-4,few,TGTGCCAGCAGTCTCGGAAAGGCTTCACCCCTCCACTTT,CASSLGKASPLHF
TRBD2,TRBJ2-3,TRBV12-3/TRBV12-4,many,TGTGCCAGCAAAACCGTAGCGGGAGGGCGGATAGATACGCAGTATTTT,CASKTVAGGRIDTQYF
NA,TRBJ2-3,TRBV11-2,many,TGTGCCAGCAGACAAGACATATACACAGATACGCAGTATTTT,CASRQDIYTDTQYF
TRBD1,TRBJ1-3,TRBV2,few,TGTGCCAGCAGTGAGGGACAGGGTAGAGGAAACACCATATATTTT,CASSEGQGRGNTIYF
TRBD1,TRBJ2-3,TRBV28,many,TGTGCCAGCACAAAAGAGGACAGGGGGCGTAGTACAGATACGCAGTATTTT,CASTKEDRGRSTDTQYF
NA,TRBJ2-7,TRBV5-1,many,TGCGCCAGCAGCTTGGTGGGGTCCGAGCAGTACTTC,CASSLVGSEQYF
NA,TRBJ1-1,TRBV6-1,many,TGTGCCAGCAACGAGCCGGGCAGATACGCGGCTTTCTTT,CASNEPGRYAAFF
NA,TRBJ2-1,TRBV11-3,many,TGTGCCAGCAGCTTGCCGGGACTGCTGTACAATGAGCAGTTCTTC,CASSLPGLLYNEQFF
NA,TRBJ2-2,TRBV29-1,many,TGCAGCGCCTGGGGGACGAACACCGGGGAGCTGTTTTTT,CSAWGTNTGELFF
TRBD1,TRBJ2-5,TRBV5-1,many,TGCGCCAGCAGCTGGGGGACAGGGGAAGAGACCCAGTACTTC,CASSWGTGEETQYF
NA,TRBJ2-3,TRBV12-3/TRBV12-4,NA,TGTGCCAGCACATGGGGGGACGGCACATATACGCAGTATTTT,CASTWGDGTYTQYF
NA,TRBJ2-1,TRBV5-1,NA,TGCGCCAGCAGCTCCGAAGGGCCCCACCTTTACAATGAGCAGTTCTTC,CASSSEGPHLYNEQFF
NA,TRBJ2-1,TRBV5-1,many,TGCGCCAGCAGCTTGGTTCAGCATGAGCAGTTCTTC,CASSLVQHEQFF
NA,TRBJ2-4,TRBV29-1,NA,TGCAGCGTTGTAGCAGGAACGTCGGGGCGGATTCAGTACTTC,CSVVAGTSGRIQYF